These T cell receptor beta chains were read from a single sample in a study of T cell changes during pregnancy in multiple sclerosis. Assay used: immunoSEQ multiplex PCR; TCRdb lists only in-frame clones, some missing. The top ten clones hold 3% to 3.5% of a sample with under 120,000 clones, roughly 90% of them seen once. The material sequenced was peripheral blood, taken after pregnancy. The receptor set was obtained from a female donor with multiple sclerosis, enrolled in a pregnancy study. Both conserved end residues are part of each CDR3. The order of the fields is V gene, J gene, CDR3 length, clone size, D gene, CDR3 DNA, CDR3 protein. D genes are given only for firm matches. Clone size is stated in some rows and not others, as once, few, many or a class when expanded.

>TRBV9|TRBJ2-5|17|NA|NA
TGTGCCAGCAGCGTCTTTGGAGGCGGGGCCACCCAAGAGACCCAGTACTTC
CASSVFGGGATQETQYF
>TRBV4-1|TRBJ1-2|17|NA|TRBD1
TGCGCCAGCAGCCAAGTGACAGGGGTAAATACTTTCTATGGCTACACCTTC
CASSQVTGVNTFYGYTF
>TRBV19|TRBJ2-2|14|NA|NA
TGTGCCAGTAGTACACAGGGTCGAACCGGGGAGCTGTTTTTT
CASSTQGRTGELFF
>TRBV6-1|TRBJ1-2|13|NA|NA
TGTGCCAGCAGGAACGGGGTGCTCTATGGCTACACCTTC
CASRNGVLYGYTF
>TRBV5-1|TRBJ1-1|15|NA|NA
TGCGCCAGCAGCCGAGAGACAGGAAGGAACACTGAAGCTTTCTTT
CASSRETGRNTEAFF
>TRBV2|TRBJ2-7|15|NA|TRBD1
TGTGCCAGCAGTGAAGCAGGGGGCGTAGGCTACGAGCAGTACTTC
CASSEAGGVGYEQYF
>TRBV9|TRBJ2-1|15|NA|TRBD2
TGTGCCAGCAGCCCTCCCCGGGGGGAGTACAATGAGCAGTTCTTC
CASSPPRGEYNEQFF
>TRBV30|TRBJ2-1|14|NA|TRBD2
TGTGCCTGGAGAGCGGGGAGCTCCTACAATGAGCAGTTCTTC
CAWRAGSSYNEQFF
>TRBV19|TRBJ2-7|17|NA|TRBD2
TGTGCCAGTAGTATAGTGGGCGGGGGGTATAACCCCTACGAGCAGTACTTC
CASSIVGGGYNPYEQYF
>TRBV9|TRBJ2-5|16|NA|NA
TGTGCCAGCAGCGTAGAGGGACACCGGTACCAAGAGACCCAGTACTTC
CASSVEGHRYQETQYF
>TRBV7-2|TRBJ1-6|15|NA|TRBD1
TGTGCCAGCAGCATCGGACAGGGAGGTGTGTCACCCCTCCACTTT
CASSIGQGGVSPLHF
>TRBV6-6|TRBJ1-3|14|NA|NA
TGTGCCAGCAGTTACGGCAGCTCTGGAAACACCATATATTTT
CASSYGSSGNTIYF
>TRBV7-3|TRBJ2-3|14|NA|TRBD2
TGTGCCAGCAGCCCGGGACTAGGTGCAGATACGCAGTATTTT
CASSPGLGADTQYF
>TRBV7-9|TRBJ2-2|15|NA|TRBD1
TGTGCCAGCAGCCCCAGGGGGCCCGACACCGGGGAGCTGTTTTTT
CASSPRGPDTGELFF
>TRBV29-1|TRBJ1-4|12|NA|NA
TGCAGCGTCCAGGGATTTAGTGAAAAACTGTTTTTT
CSVQGFSEKLFF
>TRBV30|TRBJ2-2|15|once|TRBD2
TGTGCCTGGAGTGTAATCCTAGCGGGGCCCGGGGAGCTGTTTTTT
CAWSVILAGPGELFF
>TRBV19|TRBJ2-3|13|NA|NA
TGTGCCAGTAGTTCCTCGGGGGAGAGTACGCAGTATTTT
CASSSSGESTQYF
>TRBV7-6|TRBJ1-4|16|NA|NA
TGTGCCAGCAGCCCCAGGGGCCCGGGCGATAATGAAAAACTGTTTTTT
CASSPRGPGDNEKLFF
>TRBV2|TRBJ2-5|13|NA|NA
TGTGCCAGCGAACTTATGTACCAAGAGACCCAGTACTTC
CASELMYQETQYF
>TRBV27|TRBJ1-2|14|NA|TRBD1
TGTGCCAGTTCCATCCAGGGGGCAAACTATGGCTACACCTTC
CASSIQGANYGYTF
>TRBV4-1|TRBJ1-1|14|few|TRBD1
TGCGCCAGCAGTTCCACTGGGACAGGCCCTGAAGCTTTCTTT
CASSSTGTGPEAFF
>TRBV5-1|TRBJ1-1|19|NA|NA
TGCGCCAGCAGCTTGGTTTTTATTTTTGGGACTCCTGCGAACACTGAAGCTTTCTTT
CASSLVFIFGTPANTEAFF
>TRBV19|TRBJ2-2|12|NA|NA
TGTGCCAGTAGCTACGGTACCGGGGAGCTGTTTTTT
CASSYGTGELFF
>TRBV15|TRBJ1-6|14|once|NA
TGTGCCACCAGCTTCCGGACCCACGCGGGGCCCCTCCACTTT
CATSFRTHAGPLHF